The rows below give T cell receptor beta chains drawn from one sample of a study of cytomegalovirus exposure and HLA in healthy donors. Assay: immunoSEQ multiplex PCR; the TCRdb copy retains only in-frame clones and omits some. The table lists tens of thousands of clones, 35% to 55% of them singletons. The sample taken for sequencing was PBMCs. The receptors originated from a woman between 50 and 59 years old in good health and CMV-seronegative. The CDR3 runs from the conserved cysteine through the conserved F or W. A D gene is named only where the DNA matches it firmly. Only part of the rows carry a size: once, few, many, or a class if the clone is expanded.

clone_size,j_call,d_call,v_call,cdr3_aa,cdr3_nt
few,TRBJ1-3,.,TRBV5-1,CASSSGWGFSGNTIYF,TGCGCCAGCAGCTCCGGTTGGGGCTTCTCTGGAAACACCATATATTTT
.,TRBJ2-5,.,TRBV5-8,CASSLGASGYYQETQYF,TGTGCCAGCAGCTTGGGGGCCAGCGGCTATTACCAAGAGACCCAGTACTTC
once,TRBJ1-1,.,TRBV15,CATSREGPGTEAFF,TGTGCCACCAGCAGAGAGGGCCCGGGGACTGAAGCTTTCTTT
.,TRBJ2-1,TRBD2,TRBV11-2,CASSLLADDHEQFF,TGTGCCAGCAGCTTACTAGCGGACGACCATGAGCAGTTCTTC
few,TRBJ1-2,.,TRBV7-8,CASSSTLGFANYGYTF,TGTGCCAGCAGCTCCACGCTAGGTTTCGCTAACTATGGCTACACCTTC
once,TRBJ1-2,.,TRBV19,CASNTGQGFVSYGYTF,TGTGCCAGTAATACTGGGCAGGGATTCGTCTCCTATGGCTACACCTTC
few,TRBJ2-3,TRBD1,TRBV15,CATSREKDRMYF,TGTGCCACCAGCAGAGAGAAGGACAGGATGTATTTT
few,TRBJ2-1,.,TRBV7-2,CASSLFVAQYNEQFF,TGTGCCAGCAGCTTATTCGTGGCTCAGTACAATGAGCAGTTCTTC
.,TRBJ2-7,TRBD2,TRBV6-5,CASSLQTSGYEQYF,TGTGCCAGCAGTCTCCAGACTAGCGGCTACGAGCAGTACTTC
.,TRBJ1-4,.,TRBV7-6,CASSLGWGRTNEKLFF,TGTGCCAGCAGCTTAGGCTGGGGGAGGACTAATGAAAAACTGTTTTTT
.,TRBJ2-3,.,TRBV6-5,CASRRRDTQYF,TGTGCCAGCAGGAGGAGAGATACGCAGTATTTT
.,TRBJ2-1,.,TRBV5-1,CASSLAKAGDYNEQFF,TGCGCCAGCAGCTTGGCCAAGGCAGGGGACTACAATGAGCAGTTCTTC
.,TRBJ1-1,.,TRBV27,CASSLSPLRAGTEAFF,TGTGCCAGCAGTTTATCCCCCCTCAGGGCGGGGACTGAAGCTTTCTTT
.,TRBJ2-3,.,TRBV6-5,CASSNSGFTDTQYF,TGTGCCAGCAGTAACTCCGGGTTCACAGATACGCAGTATTTT
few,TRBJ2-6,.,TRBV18,CASSPPRAGANVLTF,TGTGCCAGCTCACCACCGAGGGCTGGGGCCAACGTCCTGACTTTC
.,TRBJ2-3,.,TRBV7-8,CAGTRGSTDTQYF,TGTGCCGGTACGCGGGGTAGCACAGATACGCAGTATTTT
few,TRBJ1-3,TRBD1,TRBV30,CAWTGTGGNTIYF,TGTGCCTGGACCGGGACAGGGGGAAACACCATATATTTT
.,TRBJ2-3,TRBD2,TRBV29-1,CSVSRTSDISVGTQYF,TGCAGCGTTTCGAGGACTAGCGACATTAGTGTGGGAACGCAGTATTTT
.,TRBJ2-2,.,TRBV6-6,CAILGDTNTGELFF,TGTGCCATCCTAGGGGACACGAACACCGGGGAGCTGTTTTTT
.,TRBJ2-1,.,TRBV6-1,CASSGSIGTDNEQFF,TGTGCCAGCAGTGGGAGCATAGGGACTGACAATGAGCAGTTCTTC
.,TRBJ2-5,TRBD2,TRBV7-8,CASSSRLAGRVETQYF,TGTGCCAGCAGCTCCCGACTAGCGGGAAGAGTTGAGACCCAGTACTTC
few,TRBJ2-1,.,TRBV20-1,CSARPREQFF,TGCAGTGCTAGGCCTCGGGAGCAGTTCTTC
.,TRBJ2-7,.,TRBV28,CASSPILGGGYEQYF,TGTGCCAGCAGTCCTATCCTGGGCGGAGGCTACGAGCAGTACTTC
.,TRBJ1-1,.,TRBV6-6,CASSDRGGPEAFF,TGTGCCAGCAGTGACCGGGGGGGACCTGAAGCTTTCTTT
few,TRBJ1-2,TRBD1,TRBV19,CASSPRQGIYYGYTF,TGTGCCAGTAGTCCTCGACAGGGGATCTACTATGGCTACACCTTC
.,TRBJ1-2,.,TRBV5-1,CASSLYRLGGRNNSNYGYTF,TGCGCCAGCAGCTTGTATAGGTTGGGAGGACGGAATAATTCCAACTATGGCTACACCTTC
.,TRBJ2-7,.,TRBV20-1,CSASSEGEQYF,TGCAGTGCGAGTTCAGAGGGCGAGCAGTACTTC
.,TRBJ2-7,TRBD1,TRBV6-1,CASSAPGQRSYEQYF,TGTGCCAGCAGTGCACCGGGACAGCGCTCCTACGAGCAGTACTTC
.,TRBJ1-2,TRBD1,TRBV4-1,CASSQGQGASGYTF,TGCGCCAGCAGCCAAGGGCAGGGGGCTAGTGGCTACACCTTC
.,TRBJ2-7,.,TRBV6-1,CASSEGTRVAYEQYF,TGTGCCAGCAGTGAAGGTACGCGGGTGGCCTACGAGCAGTACTTC
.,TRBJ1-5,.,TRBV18,CASSPRGRVDNQPQHF,TGTGCCAGCTCACCACGGGGGAGGGTGGACAATCAGCCCCAGCATTTT
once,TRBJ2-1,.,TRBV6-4,CASSDGVGDSGNEQFF,TGTGCCAGCAGTGATGGGGTCGGGGACTCGGGGAATGAGCAGTTCTTC
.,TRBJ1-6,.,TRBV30,CAWSVTPRYSPLHF,TGTGCCTGGAGTGTGACCCCTAGGTATTCACCCCTCCACTTT
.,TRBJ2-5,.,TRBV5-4,CASSLDSQETQYF,TGTGCCAGCAGCTTGGACAGTCAAGAGACCCAGTACTTC
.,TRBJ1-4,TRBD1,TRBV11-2,CASSLGTGIGNEKLFF,TGTGCCAGCAGCTTAGGGACAGGGATTGGTAATGAAAAACTGTTTTTT
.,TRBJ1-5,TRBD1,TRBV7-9,CASSLEGTGRAQHF,TGTGCCAGCAGCTTAGAGGGGACAGGGAGAGCCCAGCATTTT
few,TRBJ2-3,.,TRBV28,CASTSEADTQYF,TGTGCCAGCACTTCAGAGGCAGATACGCAGTATTTT
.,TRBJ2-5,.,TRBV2,CASSEDLETQYF,TGTGCCAGCAGTGAAGATCTCGAGACCCAGTACTTC
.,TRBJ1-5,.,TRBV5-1,CASSLDGNSNQPQHF,TGCGCCAGCAGCTTGGACGGGAATAGCAATCAGCCCCAGCATTTT
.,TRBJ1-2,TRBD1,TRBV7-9,CASSRASGQANYGYTF,TGTGCCAGCAGCCGCGCGTCGGGACAGGCGAACTATGGCTACACCTTC
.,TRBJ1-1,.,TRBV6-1,CASSERSWGVGTEAFF,TGTGCCAGCAGTGAAAGGAGTTGGGGGGTTGGCACTGAAGCTTTCTTT
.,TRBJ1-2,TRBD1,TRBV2,CALVDDRASYGYTF,TGTGCCTTAGTCGATGACAGGGCCTCCTATGGCTACACCTTC
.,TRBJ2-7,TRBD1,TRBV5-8,CASSLRGTGFGLF,TGTGCCAGCAGCTTGAGGGGGACAGGGTTCGGGCTTTTC
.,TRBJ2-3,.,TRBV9,CASSPITGMTTDTQYF,TGTGCCAGCAGCCCGATAACAGGGATGACCACAGATACGCAGTATTTT
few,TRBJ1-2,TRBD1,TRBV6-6,CASSPGQGRGYTF,TGTGCCAGCAGCCCGGGACAGGGTAGAGGCTACACCTTC
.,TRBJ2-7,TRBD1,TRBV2,CASSLRDRIYEQYF,TGTGCCAGCAGCCTCCGGGACAGGATTTACGAGCAGTACTTC
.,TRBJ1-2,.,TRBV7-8,CASSLGAGTGFGYTF,TGTGCCAGCAGCTTAGGGGCGGGGACTGGCTTTGGCTACACCTTC
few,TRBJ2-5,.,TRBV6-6,CASSYEGLRETQYF,TGTGCCAGCAGTTACGAGGGTTTGAGGGAGACCCAGTACTTC
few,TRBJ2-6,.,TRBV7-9,CASSLPGGASSGANVLTF,TGTGCCAGCAGCTTACCGGGGGGCGCCTCCTCTGGGGCCAACGTCCTGACTTTC
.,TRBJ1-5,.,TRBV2,CASTGQSGQPQHF,TGTGCCAGCACCGGCCAGTCGGGTCAGCCCCAGCATTTT
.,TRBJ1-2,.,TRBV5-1,CASSRGLIEGYTF,TGCGCCAGCAGCAGGGGACTGATTGAGGGCTACACCTTC
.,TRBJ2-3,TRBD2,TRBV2,CASSALAGVVDTQYF,TGTGCCAGCAGCGCACTAGCGGGAGTTGTAGATACGCAGTATTTT